The 26 T cell receptor beta chains below come from one sample, sequenced in a study of beta chain features in type 1 diabetes. The study's findings and limits: Moderate yet significant TCRB CDR3 shortening was seen in Type 1 diabetes patients in all four CD4+ subsets.

Sequenced material consisted of expressed TCRB transcripts (all of the isolated RNA was reverse transcribed). The table came from immunoSEQ multiplex PCR; TCRdb's copy has only in-frame clones and leaves some out. The table lists about 41,000 clones, 60% to 75% of them singletons. The antigens for these receptors are not known. Sequencing was performed on Tregs from blood. The receptors derive from a young man with type 1 diabetes. Some clones in this sample may be carry-over from other donors' samples.

This chain joins TRBV5-1 and TRBJ2-2, with 7 bases aligning to TRBD1. Unmatched junction bases numbered 5, after V lost 3 bases and J lost 0 bases. Per the germline V gene, CDR1 is SGHRS and CDR2 is YFSETQ. The length of the CDR3 is 16 residues. CDR3 amino acids: CASSWRQGTNTGELFF. Written as DNA, the CDR3 is TGCGCCAGCAGCTGGAGACAGGGTACGAACACCGGGGAGCTGTTTTTT.

The chain combines TRBV9 with TRBJ1-2; TRBD1 agrees at 7 bases. The CDR3 runs 16 residues. The germline gives CDR1 SGDLS, CDR2 YYNGEE. After removal of 2 bases from V and 2 bases from J, the junction contained 9 bases not matched to a gene. This chain's CDR3 is CASSVGTAGANYGYTF. The CDR3 DNA sequence: TGTGCCAGCAGCGTGGGGACAGCCGGGGCAAACTATGGCTACACCTTC.

This chain uses TRBV10-3 with TRBJ1-5; D gene uncertain. CDR3 size: 14 residues. Germline V gene sequence: CDR1 ENHRY, CDR2 SYGVKD. V was clipped by 3 bases and J by 4 bases, with 10 bases between them. The CDR3 nucleotides are TGTGCCATCAGTGACAGTCAGATGAATCAGCCCCAGCATTTT. This codes for CAISDSQMNQPQHF.

V is TRBV4-2 and J is TRBJ2-3; TRBD2 matches 9 bases. V shed 4 bases, J shed 8 bases, and the junction held 10 bases outside the gene matches. Looked up from germline, CDR1 is LGHNA and CDR2 is YNFKEQ. The CDR3 covers 15 residues. CDR3 nucleotide sequence: TGTGCCAGCAGCCTGGATCGCGGGGGGGCCGGTACGCAGTATTTT. Translation: CASSLDRGGAGTQYF.

The chain uses TRBV4-3 and TRBJ1-6; 9 bases fit TRBD1. The CDR3 is made up of 15 amino acids. Trimming at V came to 5 bases and at J to 8 bases, leaving 7 bases not matched to a gene. The germline gives CDR1 LGHNA, CDR2 YSLEER. The CDR3 loop is CASSEAGTGYSPLHF. The CDR3 coding sequence is TGCGCCAGCAGCGAAGCCGGGACAGGGTATTCACCCCTCCACTTT.

The rearrangement uses TRBV6-5 and TRBJ1-2; D remains unclear. Germline V gene lookup returns CDR1 MNHEY and CDR2 SVGAGI. V lost 6 bases and J 4 bases, leaving 9 bases between the germline ends. The CDR3 extends over 12 amino acids. The CDR3 DNA reads as TGTGCCAGCAGAGACACGATCTATGGCTACACCTTC. This translates into CASRDTIYGYTF.

This chain uses TRBV7-2 with TRBJ1-2; D might be TRBD1 (6 bases). This CDR3 spans 13 amino acids. Germline lookup yields CDR1 SGHTA and CDR2 FQGNSA. V lost 2 bases and J 3 bases, leaving 7 bases between the germline ends. The CDR3 nucleotides are TGTGCCAGCAGCTTAAGACAGGACTATGGCTACACCTTC. It yields the protein CASSLRQDYGYTF.

This clone has only a few counts. The chain combines TRBV11-2 with TRBJ2-1; TRBD2 matches at 10 bases. Trimming at V came to 5 bases and at J to 1 base, leaving 5 bases not matched to a gene. CDR3 length: 16 amino acids. CDR1 is SGHAT, CDR2 FQNNGV, per germline. CDR3 protein: CASSPRGLASYNEQFF. In DNA form, the CDR3 reads TGTGCCAGCAGCCCTAGGGGACTAGCGTCCTACAATGAGCAGTTCTTC.

The chain employs TRBV23-1 and TRBJ2-7; no firm D call. TRBV23-1 is given ORF status, its function remaining uncertain. Trimming cost V 0 bases and J 6 bases, with 6 bases left between them. The CDR3 is 12 residues long. CDR3 in amino acids: CASSQSDTEQYF. CDR3 nucleotides: TGCGCCAGCAGTCAATCAGACACCGAGCAGTACTTC.

The rearrangement uses TRBV12-2 and TRBJ1-2; the table assigns TRBD1, which was not confirmed against the DNA. TRBV12-2 is classified as a pseudogene. This CDR3 is built from 14 residues. CDR3: CASRQGGREDGYTF. For the CDR3, the DNA is TGTGCAAGTCGCCAAGGGGGACGGGAAGATGGCTACACCTTC.

V gene TRBV18 combines with J gene TRBJ2-7; D is possibly TRBD1 (6 bases). The CDR3 has 12 residues. The germline CDR1 and CDR2 sequences are KGHSH and LQKENI. Trimming pared 2 bases from V and 4 bases from J, leaving 6 bases between. CDR3 DNA: TGTGCCAGCTCACCAACAGGGTACGAGCAGTACTTC. Protein product: CASSPTGYEQYF.

This chain connects TRBV7-2 to TRBJ1-5, with D unresolved. Germline lookup yields CDR1 SGHTA and CDR2 FQGNSA. V lost 3 bases and J lost 4, with 4 bases in between. The CDR3 runs 12 residues. This CDR3 is CASSFLNQPQHF. In DNA form, the CDR3 reads TGTGCCAGCAGCTTTTTAAATCAGCCCCAGCATTTT.

This clone appeared a single time. The V call is TRBV12-5, the J call TRBJ2-1; D ambiguous. Trimming removed 6 bases from V and 5 bases from J, with 5 bases in between. The CDR3 loop spans 11 amino acids. Germline V gives CDR1 LGHNT, CDR2 FRNRAP. The CDR3 is CASGRDNEQFF. The CDR3 bases are TGTGCTAGTGGCCGGGACAATGAGCAGTTCTTC.

The rearrangement links TRBV7-2 to TRBJ2-2, with 7 bases identical to TRBD2. CDR1 and CDR2 from the germline V gene are SGHTA and FQGNSA. This CDR3 contains 18 residues. With 1 base clipped from V and 0 bases from J, the junction kept 8 bases outside the gene matches. Here the CDR3 reads CASSLGGGGIANTGELFF. The CDR3 DNA is TGTGCCAGCAGCTTAGGTGGCGGGGGAATCGCGAACACCGGGGAGCTGTTTTTT.

The chain is built from TRBV9 and TRBJ2-5; D is unclear. Matching the DNA end better, TRBJ2-7 makes the J call doubtful. The CDR3 sequence is 14 residues long. Germline V gives CDR1 SGDLS, CDR2 YYNGEE. The CDR3 DNA follows: TGTGCCAGCAGCGTTAGTCCAGGAACCTACGAGCAGTACTTC. This gives the protein CASSVSPGTYEQYF.

The gene calls are TRBV7-9 and TRBJ1-2; D perhaps matches TRBD1 (5 bases). The CDR3 extends over 14 amino acids. The germline V and J ends were trimmed by 0 bases and 4 bases, with 9 bases remaining between them. Germline loops: CDR1 SEHNR, CDR2 FQNEAQ (reference sequence). The CDR3 bases are TGTGCCAGCAGCTTAGCCAGGAGGGGCTATGGCTACACCTTC. Translating it yields CASSLARRGYGYTF. Combining the CDR3 with reference TRBV7-9 and TRBJ1-2 gives the whole variable domain DTGVSQNPRHKITKRGQNVTFRCDPISEHNRLYWYRQTLGQGPEFLTYFQNEAQLEKSRLLSDRFSAERPKGSFSTLEIQRTEQGDSAMYLCASSLARRGYGYTFGSGTRLTVV.

In this sample, this clone turned up a few times. The V gene is TRBV19, the J gene TRBJ2-1, with 7 bases fitting TRBD2. The CDR3 loop spans 17 amino acids. In germline, CDR1 is LNHDA, CDR2 SQIVND (reference sequence). The trim removed 7 bases at V and 0 bases at J, leaving 12 bases unmatched. The CDR3 sequence: CASTAGRGGNSYNEQFF. In nucleotides, the CDR3 is TGTGCCAGTACCGCGGGCCGGGGAGGGAACTCCTACAATGAGCAGTTCTTC. The variable domain in full, completed from reference TRBV19 and TRBJ2-1, reads DGGITQSPKYLFRKEGQNVTLSCEQNLNHDAMYWYRQDPGQGLRLIYYSQIVNDFQKGDIAEGYSVSREKKESFPLTVTSAQKNPTAFYLCASTAGRGGNSYNEQFFGPGTRLTVL.

Of note for this clone: This is likely a read error, given that the CDR3 carries no conserved phenylalanine or tryptophan at its end. Because the CDR3's place on the DNA is in doubt, the DNA is left out and the CDR3 is given as listed by TCRdb. V gene TRBV28 combines with J gene TRBJ2-7; whether TRBD1, the table's D call, matches the DNA was not checked. The CDR3 region is 14 residues in length, termini included. Germline V CDR1 and CDR2: MDHEN, SYDVKM. The CDR3 protein is CASSPGGQGALLPI.

The rearrangement links TRBV7-9 to TRBJ2-2; 8 positions agree with TRBD1. Germline loops: CDR1 SEHNR, CDR2 FQNEAQ (reference sequence). The length of the CDR3 is 13 residues. V lost 10 bases to trimming and J lost 1 base; unmatched junction nucleotides: 2. The CDR3 spells CATGTGNTGELFF. The CDR3 bases are TGTGCCACGGGGACAGGGAACACCGGGGAGCTGTTTTTT.

The J gene is TRBJ2-2, the V gene TRBV7-2; 10 positions agree with TRBD2. Per germline, CDR1 SGHTA and CDR2 FQGNSA. The trim removed 5 bases at V and 7 bases at J, leaving 13 bases unmatched. This CDR3 is built from 17 residues. The CDR3 DNA sequence: TGTGCCAGCAGCCCGTCCGCGACTAGCGGGCCCCGCGGGGAGCTGTTTTTT. Translated, it gives CASSPSATSGPRGELFF.

V is TRBV5-1 and J is TRBJ2-7, with 11 bases aligning to TRBD1. V was clipped by 4 bases and J by 5 bases; unmatched bases: 5. This CDR3 has 14 residues. Germline CDR1 and CDR2: SGHRS and YFSETQ. In nucleotides, the CDR3 is TGCGCCAGCAGCCCCAGGGACAGGGGGGACGAGCAGTACTTC. Its translation is CASSPRDRGDEQYF.

This clone was picked up a small number of times. The chain combines TRBV7-2 with TRBJ2-5, with D maybe TRBD1 (6 bases). Germline V gene sequence: CDR1 SGHTA, CDR2 FQGNSA. The CDR3 runs to 14 residues. Trimming left V 3 bases short and J 4 bases short, with 12 bases between. The CDR3 DNA reads as TGTGCCAGCAGCTTTGCGGACAGAAGAGAGACCCAGTACTTC. Translating it yields CASSFADRRETQYF.

This chain joins TRBV28 and TRBJ2-5; 7 nucleotides match TRBD1. CDR3 length: 14 residues. Trimming removed 5 bases from V and 5 bases from J; junction bases left unmatched: 8. Germline-derived CDR1 and CDR2 are MDHEN and SYDVKM. The CDR3 spells CASSPGQSVETQYF. In DNA form, the CDR3 reads TGTGCCAGCAGTCCGGGACAGAGCGTGGAGACCCAGTACTTC. Full variable domain (missing parts from reference TRBV28 and TRBJ2-5): DVKVTQSSRYLVKRTGEKVFLECVQDMDHENMFWYRQDPGLGLRLIYFSYDVKMKEKGDIPEGYSVSREKKERFSLILESASTNQTSMYLCASSPGQSVETQYFGPGTRLLVL.

The chain has TRBV9 and TRBJ2-5; possibly TRBD1 for D (6 bases). Per the germline V gene, CDR1 is SGDLS and CDR2 is YYNGEE. The V and J ends lost 0 bases and 0 bases respectively, with 6 bases between them. The CDR3 is 14 amino acids. CDR3 protein: CASSVDRDQETQYF. The CDR3 DNA follows: TGTGCCAGCAGCGTAGACAGGGACCAAGAGACCCAGTACTTC.

CDR3 amino acids: CASSEARIPETQYF. The CDR3 DNA is TGTGCCAGCAGTGAAGCGCGGATCCCGGAGACCCAGTACTTC. This sequence joins TRBV6-1 and TRBJ2-5, with D unclear. V was pared by 0 bases and J by 5 bases, with 10 bases between. The CDR3 has 14 residues. CDR1 and CDR2 from the germline V gene are MNHNS and SASEGT.

The rearrangement uses TRBV5-4 and TRBJ2-5; 8 bases fit TRBD2. This CDR3 contains 16 residues. In germline, CDR1 is SGHNT, CDR2 YYREEE (reference sequence). J was trimmed by 1 base and V by 2 bases; bases with no gene match: 7. CDR3 DNA sequence: TGTGCCAGCAGCTTCGGGGGGGGACACCTCCAAGAGACCCAGTACTTC. Encoded protein: CASSFGGGHLQETQYF.